This TCR beta chain was documented in a study of blood T cell repertoires in COVID-19. In the study overall: Sites in the United States, Italy and Spain provided acute and convalescent COVID-19 samples. The analysed material was cDNA or gDNA that came from T cells, B-cell-depleted T cells, or PBMCs.

TCRdb's copy holds only in-frame clones and misses some; the assay was immunoSEQ multiplex PCR. The sample carries some 190,000 clones, roughly 79% recorded once. CDR3 length: 15 residues. J gave up 5 bases and V 9 bases, and 8 bases lay outside the gene matches. Germline values: CDR1 WSHSY, CDR2 SAAADI. The rearrangement uses TRBV10-2 and TRBJ2-3, with 13 bases that match TRBD2. The sequencing sample was made of peripheral blood. The sequence was obtained from a woman aged 40 to 49 with COVID-19, enrolled during active disease. CDR3 in amino acids: CASRGLAGKGDTQYF. The CDR3 DNA reads as TGCGCCAGTCGGGGACTAGCGGGAAAAGGAGATACGCAGTATTTT.